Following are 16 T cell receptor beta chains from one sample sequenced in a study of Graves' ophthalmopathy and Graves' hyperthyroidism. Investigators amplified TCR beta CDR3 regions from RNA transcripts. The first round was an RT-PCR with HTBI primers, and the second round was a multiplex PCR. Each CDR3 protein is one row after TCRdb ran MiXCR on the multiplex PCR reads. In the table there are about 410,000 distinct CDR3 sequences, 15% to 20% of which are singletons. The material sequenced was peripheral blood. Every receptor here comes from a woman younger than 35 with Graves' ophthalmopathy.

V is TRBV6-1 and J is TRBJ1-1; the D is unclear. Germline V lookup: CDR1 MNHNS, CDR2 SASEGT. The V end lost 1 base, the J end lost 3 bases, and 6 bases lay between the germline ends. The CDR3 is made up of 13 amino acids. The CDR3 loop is CASSEVRDTEAFF. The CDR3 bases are TGTGCCAGCAGTGAAGTCCGTGACACTGAAGCTTTCTTT.

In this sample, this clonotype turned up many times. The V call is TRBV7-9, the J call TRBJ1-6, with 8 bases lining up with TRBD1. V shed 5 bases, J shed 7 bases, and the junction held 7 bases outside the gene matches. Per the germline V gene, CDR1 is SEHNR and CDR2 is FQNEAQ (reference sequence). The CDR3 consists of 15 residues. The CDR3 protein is CASSPGQGINSPLHF. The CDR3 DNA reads TGTGCCAGCAGCCCAGGACAGGGCATCAATTCACCCCTCCACTTT.

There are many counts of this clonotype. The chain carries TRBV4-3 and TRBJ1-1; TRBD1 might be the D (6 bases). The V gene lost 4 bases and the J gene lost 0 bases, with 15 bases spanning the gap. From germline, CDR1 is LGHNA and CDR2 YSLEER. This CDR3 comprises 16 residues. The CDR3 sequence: CASSLLPGTMNTEAFF. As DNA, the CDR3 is TGCGCCAGCAGCCTTTTACCCGGGACAATGAACACTGAAGCTTTCTTT.

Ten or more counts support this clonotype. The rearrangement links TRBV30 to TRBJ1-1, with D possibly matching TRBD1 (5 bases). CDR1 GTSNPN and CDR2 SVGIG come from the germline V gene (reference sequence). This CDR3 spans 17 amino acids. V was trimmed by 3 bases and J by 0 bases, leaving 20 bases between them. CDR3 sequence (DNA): TGTGCCTGGAGAGTTGTAGGGCCAGGGACCATGAACACTGAAGCTTTCTTT. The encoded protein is CAWRVVGPGTMNTEAFF. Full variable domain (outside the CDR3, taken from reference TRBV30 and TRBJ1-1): SQTIHQWPATLVQPVGSPLSLECTVEGTSNPNLYWYRQAAGRGLQLLFYSVGIGQISSEVPQNLSASRPQDRQFILSSKKLLLSDSGFYLCAWRVVGPGTMNTEAFFGQGTRLTVV.

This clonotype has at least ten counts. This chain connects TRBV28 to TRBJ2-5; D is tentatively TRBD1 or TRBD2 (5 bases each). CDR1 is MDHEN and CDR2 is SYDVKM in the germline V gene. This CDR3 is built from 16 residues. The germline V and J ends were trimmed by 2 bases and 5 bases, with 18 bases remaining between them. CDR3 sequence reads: CASSLIGTPTTETQYF. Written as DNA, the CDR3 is TGTGCCAGCAGTTTAATAGGGACCCCCACGACCGAGACCCAGTACTTC.

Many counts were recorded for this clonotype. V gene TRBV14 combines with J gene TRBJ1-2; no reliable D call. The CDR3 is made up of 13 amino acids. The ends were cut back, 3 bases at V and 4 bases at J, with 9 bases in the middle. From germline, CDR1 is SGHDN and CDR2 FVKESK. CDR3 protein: CASSHRRIYGYTF. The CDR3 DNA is TGTGCCAGCAGCCATCGACGGATCTATGGCTACACCTTC. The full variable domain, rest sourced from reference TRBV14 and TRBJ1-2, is EAGVTQFPSHSVIEKGQTVTLRCDPISGHDNLYWYRRVMGKEIKFLLHFVKESKQDESGMPNNRFLAERTGGTYSTLKVQPAELEDSGVYFCASSHRRIYGYTFGSGTRLTVV.

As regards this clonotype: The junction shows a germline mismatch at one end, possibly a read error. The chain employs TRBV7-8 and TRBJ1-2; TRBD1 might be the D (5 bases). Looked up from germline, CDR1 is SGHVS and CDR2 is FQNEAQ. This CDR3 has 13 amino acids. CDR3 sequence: CASSLLPGDVGIW. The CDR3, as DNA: TGTGCCAGCAGCCTACTACCTGGGGACGTCGGGATTTGG.

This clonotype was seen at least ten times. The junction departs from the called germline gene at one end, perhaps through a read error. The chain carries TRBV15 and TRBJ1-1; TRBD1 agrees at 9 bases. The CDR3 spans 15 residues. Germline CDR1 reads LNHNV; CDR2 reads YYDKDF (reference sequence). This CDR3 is CATSRTGQGFSEAFF. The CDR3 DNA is TGTGCCACCAGCAGAACCGGACAGGGGTTCTCTGAAGCCTTCTTT. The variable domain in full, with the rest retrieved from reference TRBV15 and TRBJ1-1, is DAMVIQNPRYQVTQFGKPVTLSCSQTLNHNVMYWYQQKSSQAPKLLFHYYDKDFNNEADTPDNFQSRRPNTSFCFLDIRSPGLGDTAMYLCATSRTGQGFSEAFFGQGTRLTVV.

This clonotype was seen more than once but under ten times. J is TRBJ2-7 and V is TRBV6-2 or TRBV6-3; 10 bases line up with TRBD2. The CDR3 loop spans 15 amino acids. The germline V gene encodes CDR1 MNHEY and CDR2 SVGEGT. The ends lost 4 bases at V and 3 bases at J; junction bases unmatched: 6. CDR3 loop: CASSFASGSLYEQYF. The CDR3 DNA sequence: TGTGCCAGCAGTTTTGCTAGCGGGAGCCTCTACGAGCAGTACTTC.

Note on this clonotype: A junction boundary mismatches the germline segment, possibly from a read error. The CDR3 is CATSDPTGGYGYTF. The CDR3 DNA is TGTGCCACCAGTGACCCAACAGGGGGCTATGGCTACACCTTC. The rearrangement uses TRBV28 and TRBJ1-2; TRBD1 matches at 8 bases. The CDR3 length is 14 residues. Germline V gene sequence: CDR1 MDHEN, CDR2 SYDVKM.

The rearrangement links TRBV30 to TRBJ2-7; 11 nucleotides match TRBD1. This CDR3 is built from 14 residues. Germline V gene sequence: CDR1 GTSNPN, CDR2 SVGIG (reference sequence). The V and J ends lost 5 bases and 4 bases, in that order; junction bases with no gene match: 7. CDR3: CAWGGRDRGYEQYF. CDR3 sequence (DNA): TGTGCCTGGGGCGGCCGGGACAGGGGGTACGAGCAGTACTTC.

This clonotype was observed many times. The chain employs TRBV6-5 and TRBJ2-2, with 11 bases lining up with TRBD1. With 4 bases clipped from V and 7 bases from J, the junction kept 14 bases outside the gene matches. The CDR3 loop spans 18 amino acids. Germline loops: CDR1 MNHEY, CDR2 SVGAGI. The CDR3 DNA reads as TGTGCCAGCAGTTCCCCATTGTGGACAGGGGGCGAAGGCGGGGAGCTGTTTTTT. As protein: CASSSPLWTGGEGGELFF.

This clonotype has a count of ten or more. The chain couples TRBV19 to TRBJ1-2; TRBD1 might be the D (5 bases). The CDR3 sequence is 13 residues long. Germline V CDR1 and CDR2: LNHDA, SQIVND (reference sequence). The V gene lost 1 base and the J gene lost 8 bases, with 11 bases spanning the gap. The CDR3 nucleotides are TGTGCCAGTAGTATAGTCGCGGGGGACGGCTACACCTTC. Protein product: CASSIVAGDGYTF.

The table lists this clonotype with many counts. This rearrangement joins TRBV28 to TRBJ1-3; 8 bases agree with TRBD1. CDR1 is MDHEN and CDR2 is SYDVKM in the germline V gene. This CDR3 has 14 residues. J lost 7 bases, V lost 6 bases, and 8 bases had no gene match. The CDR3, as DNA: TGTGCCAGCAGACCCGACAGGGGTCGGAACACCATATATTTT. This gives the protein CASRPDRGRNTIYF.

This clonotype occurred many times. Written as DNA, the CDR3 is TGTGCCAGCAGTTACTCGATGTTAGGGAACACTGAAGCTTTCTTT. This encodes CASSYSMLGNTEAFF. The chain employs TRBV6-2 or TRBV6-3 and TRBJ1-1; D unresolved. The V and J ends lost 0 bases and 1 base respectively, with 9 bases between them. The CDR3 has 15 residues. CDR1 and CDR2 (germline): MNHEY, SVGEGT.

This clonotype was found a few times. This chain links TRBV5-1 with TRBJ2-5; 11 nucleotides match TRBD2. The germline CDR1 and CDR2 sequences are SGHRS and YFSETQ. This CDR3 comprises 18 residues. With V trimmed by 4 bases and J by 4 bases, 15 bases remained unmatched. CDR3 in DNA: TGCGCCAGCAGCCCCCCACGCGACTTAGGACTAGCGGGAGAGACCCAGTACTTC. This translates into CASSPPRDLGLAGETQYF.